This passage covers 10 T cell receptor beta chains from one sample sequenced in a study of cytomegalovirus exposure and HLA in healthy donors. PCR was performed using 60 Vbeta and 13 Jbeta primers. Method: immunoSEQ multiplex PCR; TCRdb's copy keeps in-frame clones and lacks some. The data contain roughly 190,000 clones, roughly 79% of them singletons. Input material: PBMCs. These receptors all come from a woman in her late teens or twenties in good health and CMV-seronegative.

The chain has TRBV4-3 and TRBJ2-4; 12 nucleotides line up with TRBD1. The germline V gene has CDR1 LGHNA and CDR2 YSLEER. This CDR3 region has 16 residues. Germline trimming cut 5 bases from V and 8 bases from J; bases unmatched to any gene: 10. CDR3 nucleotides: TGCGCCAGCAGCAGCGGGACAGGGGGCGCGGAAGACATTCAGTACTTC. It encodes CASSSGTGGAEDIQYF.

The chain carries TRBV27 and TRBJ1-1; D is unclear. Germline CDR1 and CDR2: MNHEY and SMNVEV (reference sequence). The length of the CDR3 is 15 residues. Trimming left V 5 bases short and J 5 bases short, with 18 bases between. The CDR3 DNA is TGTGCCAGCAGTACCCAGCGGGAGGGAGTGACTGAAGCTTTCTTT. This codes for CASSTQREGVTEAFF.

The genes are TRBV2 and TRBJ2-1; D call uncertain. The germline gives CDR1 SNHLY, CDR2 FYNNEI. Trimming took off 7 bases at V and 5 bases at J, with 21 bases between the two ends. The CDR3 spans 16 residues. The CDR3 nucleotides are TGTGCCAGCATTTCCCGCCTATGGCAGGAAGACAATGAGCAGTTCTTC. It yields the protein CASISRLWQEDNEQFF.

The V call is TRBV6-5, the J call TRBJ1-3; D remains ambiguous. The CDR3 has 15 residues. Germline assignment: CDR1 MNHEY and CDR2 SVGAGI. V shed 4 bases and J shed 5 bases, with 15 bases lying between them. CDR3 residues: CASSSPSMERNTIYF. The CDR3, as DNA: TGTGCCAGCAGTTCTCCCAGTATGGAGAGAAACACCATATATTTT.

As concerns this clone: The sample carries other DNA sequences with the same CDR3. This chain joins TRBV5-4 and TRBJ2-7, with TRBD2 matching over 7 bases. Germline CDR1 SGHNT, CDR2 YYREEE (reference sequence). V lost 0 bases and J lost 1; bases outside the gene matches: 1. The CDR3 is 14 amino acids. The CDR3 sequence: CASSLVGGSYEQYF. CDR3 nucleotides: TGTGCCAGCAGCTTGGTGGGGGGGTCCTACGAGCAGTACTTC. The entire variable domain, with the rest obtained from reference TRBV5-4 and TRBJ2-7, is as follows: ETGVTQSPTHLIKTRGQQVTLRCSSQSGHNTVSWYQQALGQGPQFIFQYYREEENGRGNFPPRFSGLQFPNYSSELNVNALELDDSALYLCASSLVGGSYEQYFGPGTRLTVT.

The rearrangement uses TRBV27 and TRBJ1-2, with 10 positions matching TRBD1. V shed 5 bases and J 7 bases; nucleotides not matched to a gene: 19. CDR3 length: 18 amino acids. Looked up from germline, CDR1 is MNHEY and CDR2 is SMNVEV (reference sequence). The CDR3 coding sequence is TGTGCCAGCAGTCCGCTACATACGGGACAGGGGAGTGGATTTGGCTACACCTTC. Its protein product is CASSPLHTGQGSGFGYTF.

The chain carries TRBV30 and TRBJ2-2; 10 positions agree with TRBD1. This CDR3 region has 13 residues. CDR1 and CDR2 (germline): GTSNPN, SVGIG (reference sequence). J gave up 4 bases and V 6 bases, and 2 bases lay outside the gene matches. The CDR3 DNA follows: TGTGCCTGTCGGGACAGGGGCACCGGGGAGCTGTTTTTT. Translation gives CACRDRGTGELFF.

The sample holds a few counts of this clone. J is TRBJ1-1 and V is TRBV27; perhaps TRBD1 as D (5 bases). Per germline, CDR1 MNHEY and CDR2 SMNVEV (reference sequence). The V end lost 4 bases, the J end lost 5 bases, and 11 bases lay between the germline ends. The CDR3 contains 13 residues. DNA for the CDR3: TGTGCCAGCAGTTCCCAGGGTGAGACTGAAGCTTTCTTT. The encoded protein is CASSSQGETEAFF.

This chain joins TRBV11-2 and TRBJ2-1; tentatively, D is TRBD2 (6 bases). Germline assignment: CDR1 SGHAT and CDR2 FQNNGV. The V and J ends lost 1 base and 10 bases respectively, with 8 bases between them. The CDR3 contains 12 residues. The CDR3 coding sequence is TGTGCCAGCAGCTTAGTTAGCGGCGAGCAGTTCTTC. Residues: CASSLVSGEQFF.

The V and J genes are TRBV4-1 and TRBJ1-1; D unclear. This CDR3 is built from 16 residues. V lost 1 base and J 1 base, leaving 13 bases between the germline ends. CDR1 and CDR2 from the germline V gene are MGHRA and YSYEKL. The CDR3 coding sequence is TGCGCCAGCAGCCAAGTAGTACGGTCAGGGAACACTGAAGCTTTCTTT. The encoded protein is CASSQVVRSGNTEAFF.